The 30 T cell receptor beta chains below come from one sample, sequenced in a study of blood T cell repertoires in COVID-19 (dated by TCRdb to the early 2020s). Library preparation used the immunoSEQ multiplex PCR assay. In its TCRdb copy, this immuneACCESS table keeps in-frame sequences only and misses some clones. Where compared with another copy, unresolved V genes explain less than half of these, and the others have no known cause. This sample gives about 250,000 clones in total; more than 65% of them show up just once. Of the sample, 4.4% is held by the ten largest clones. The source material was peripheral blood. The source is a man aged 45-65 years with active or convalescent COVID-19.

The gene calls are TRBV4-1 and TRBJ2-1; 10 bases match TRBD2. Germline CDR1 MGHRA, CDR2 YSYEKL. The CDR3 is made up of 16 amino acids. V dropped 5 bases and J dropped 1; count of bases not matched to a gene: 5. DNA of the CDR3: TGCGCCAGCAGCTGGGCGGGACTAGCGTCCTACAATGAGCAGTTCTTC. This encodes CASSWAGLASYNEQFF.

Regarding this clone: The junction and the germline gene differ at one end; a read error may be behind it. CDR3 nucleotide sequence: TGTGCCAGCAGTGACTCCCGCTACAATGAGCAGTTCTTC. Protein product: CASSDSRYNEQFF. V and J are TRBV6-5 and TRBJ2-1; D not certain. This CDR3 has 13 residues. In germline, CDR1 is MNHEY, CDR2 SVGAGI.

The chain links TRBV19 to TRBJ2-5; TRBD2 matches 13 bases. The CDR3 extends over 15 amino acids. V gave up 3 bases and J gave up 5 bases; unmatched junction bases: 3. The V gene's germline CDR1 is LNHDA and CDR2 SQIVND (reference sequence). CDR3 coding DNA: TGTGCCAGTAGTATGGGACTAGCGGGGACGGAGACCCAGTACTTC. Protein: CASSMGLAGTETQYF.

The genes are TRBV9 and TRBJ2-1, with 9 bases fitting TRBD2. The CDR3 extends over 17 amino acids. CDR1 is SGDLS and CDR2 is YYNGEE in the germline V gene. After removal of 4 bases from V and 5 bases from J, the junction contained 13 bases not matched to a gene. CDR3 amino acids: CASSSDLGGGANNEQFF. The DNA of the CDR3 is TGTGCCAGCAGCTCCGACCTGGGCGGGGGGGCCAACAATGAGCAGTTCTTC. The variable domain in full, completed from reference TRBV9 and TRBJ2-1, reads DSGVTQTPKHLITATGQRVTLRCSPRSGDLSVYWYQQSLDQGLQFLIQYYNGEERAKGNILERFSAQQFPDLHSELNLSSLELGDSALYFCASSSDLGGGANNEQFFGPGTRLTVL.

This clone was seen a handful of times. V and J are TRBV14 and TRBJ1-2; TRBD1 might be the D (5 bases). This CDR3 region has 16 residues. V lost 0 bases, J lost 3 bases, and 14 bases lay in between. The germline V gene encodes CDR1 SGHDN and CDR2 FVKESK. CDR3: CASSQDREQEDYGYTF. The CDR3 DNA follows: TGTGCCAGCAGCCAAGATCGAGAACAGGAAGACTATGGCTACACCTTC.

The rearrangement uses TRBV11-3 and TRBJ2-7, with D tentatively TRBD2 (5 bases). CDR3 length: 14 residues. V lost 1 base to trimming and J lost 6 bases, with 13 bases between them. Looked up from germline, CDR1 is SGHNT and CDR2 is YENEEA. DNA of the CDR3: TGTGCCAGCAGCTTAGGGGCGGGCACGGGCGAGCAGTACTTC. It yields the protein CASSLGAGTGEQYF.

V is TRBV5-5 and J is TRBJ1-1; D remains unclear. The length of the CDR3 is 13 residues. Germline assignment: CDR1 SGHKS and CDR2 YYEKEE (reference sequence). Trimming cost V 3 bases and J 2 bases, with 8 bases left between them. CDR3 sequence reads: CASSYYSNTEAFF. In DNA, the CDR3 is TGTGCCAGCAGCTATTACAGCAACACTGAAGCTTTCTTT. Full variable domain (rest looked up from reference TRBV5-5 and TRBJ1-1): DAGVTQSPTHLIKTRGQQVTLRCSPISGHKSVSWYQQVLGQGPQFIFQYYEKEERGRGNFPDRFSARQFPNYSSELNVNALLLGDSALYLCASSYYSNTEAFFGQGTRLTVV.

The chain combines TRBV30 with TRBJ1-2; 10 bases agree with TRBD1. This CDR3 is built from 11 residues. The V gene's germline CDR1 is GTSNPN and CDR2 SVGIG (reference sequence). V was clipped by 8 bases and J by 8 bases; unmatched bases: 5. In nucleotides, the CDR3 is TGTGCCCAAGGACAGGGGGGAGGCTACACCTTC. Its translation: CAQGQGGGYTF.

The chain has TRBV29-1 and TRBJ2-1; 10 nucleotides line up with TRBD2. J gave up 1 base and V 5 bases, and 2 bases lay outside the gene matches. The CDR3 has 14 amino acids. Germline lookup yields CDR1 SQVTM and CDR2 ANQGSEA. As DNA, the CDR3 is TGCAGCGTTCTAGCGGGGGTTTCCTACAATGAGCAGTTCTTC. This gives the protein CSVLAGVSYNEQFF.

The chain joins TRBV12-2 to TRBJ1-2; the listed D gene, TRBD1, was not tested against the DNA. TRBV12-2 has pseudogene status. This CDR3 spans 16 amino acids. The CDR3 spells CASRLGWWGANYGYTF. The CDR3 DNA reads TGTGCAAGTCGCTTAGGGTGGTGGGGCGCTAACTATGGCTACACCTTC.

The gene calls are TRBV9 and TRBJ2-5; tentatively, D is TRBD1 (6 bases). Germline CDR1 reads SGDLS; CDR2 reads YYNGEE. CDR3 size: 12 residues. V gave up 3 bases and J gave up 3 bases, with 6 bases separating them. The CDR3 here is CASSEGEETQYF. The CDR3 region has the DNA TGTGCCAGCAGCGAGGGGGAAGAGACCCAGTACTTC. Looking up the rest from reference TRBV9 and TRBJ2-5 gives the full variable domain: DSGVTQTPKHLITATGQRVTLRCSPRSGDLSVYWYQQSLDQGLQFLIQYYNGEERAKGNILERFSAQQFPDLHSELNLSSLELGDSALYFCASSEGEETQYFGPGTRLLVL.

The chain is built from TRBV29-1 and TRBJ1-1; D is perhaps TRBD1 (6 bases). The CDR3 has 13 residues. Germline V gene lookup returns CDR1 SQVTM and CDR2 ANQGSEA. The V end lost 7 bases, the J end lost 3 bases, and 15 bases lay between the germline ends. CDR3 residues: CSGTDSGDTEAFF. CDR3 sequence (DNA): TGCAGCGGAACTGATTCAGGGGACACTGAAGCTTTCTTT.

V gene TRBV29-1 combines with J gene TRBJ1-1, with D possibly matching TRBD1 (5 bases). V was shortened by 4 bases and J by 0 bases, with 24 bases between the two germline ends. Germline CDR1 reads SQVTM; CDR2 reads ANQGSEA. The CDR3 contains 18 residues. This CDR3 is CSVVAASAGFPVNTEAFF. The CDR3 nucleotides read TGCAGCGTTGTGGCGGCGTCAGCAGGGTTTCCGGTGAACACTGAAGCTTTCTTT.

The chain uses TRBV3-1 (or the pseudogene TRBV3-2) and TRBJ1-1; TRBD1 agrees at 10 bases. Germline CDR1 reads LGHDT; CDR2 reads YNNKEL (reference sequence). Trimming cost V 4 bases and J 4 bases; bases outside gene matches: 6. The CDR3 is made up of 15 amino acids. CDR3 bases: TGTGCCAGCAGCCCAACGGACAGGGGGGGCACTGAAGCTTTCTTT. Protein product: CASSPTDRGGTEAFF.

This clone was found once. The chain carries TRBV5-5 and TRBJ2-7; 8 bases fit TRBD1. CDR1 is SGHKS, CDR2 YYEKEE, per germline (reference sequence). The length of the CDR3 is 15 residues. J gave up 6 bases and V 2 bases, and 10 bases lay outside the gene matches. DNA for the CDR3: TGTGCCAGCAGCTTATCTGGACAGGGCATCCCCGAGCAGTACTTC. It yields the protein CASSLSGQGIPEQYF.

The J gene is TRBJ1-5, the V gene TRBV27, with D unclear. The ends were cut back, 2 bases at V and 6 bases at J, with 8 bases in the middle. This CDR3 comprises 13 residues. The V gene's germline CDR1 is MNHEY and CDR2 SMNVEV (reference sequence). CDR3: CASSLSYSQPQHF. The CDR3 DNA reads as TGTGCCAGCAGTTTAAGCTACAGTCAGCCCCAGCATTTT.

V and J are TRBV19 and TRBJ1-2, with TRBD1 as a possible D gene (6 bases). V was trimmed by 9 bases and J by 5 bases, leaving 13 bases between them. Germline V lookup: CDR1 LNHDA, CDR2 SQIVND (reference sequence). There are 12 residues in the CDR3. This CDR3 reads CARLGQLYGYTF. Written as DNA, the CDR3 is TGTGCCAGACTAGGACAGCTTTATGGCTACACCTTC.

The V gene is TRBV5-1, the J gene TRBJ1-2; no clear D. Trimming took off 4 bases at V and 0 bases at J, with 13 bases between the two ends. This CDR3 spans 15 amino acids. From germline, CDR1 is SGHRS and CDR2 YFSETQ. The CDR3 here is CASSPEGRTNYGYTF. For the CDR3, the DNA is TGCGCCAGCAGCCCGGAGGGCAGAACTAACTATGGCTACACCTTC. The variable domain in full, with the rest retrieved from reference TRBV5-1 and TRBJ1-2, is KAGVTQTPRYLIKTRGQQVTLSCSPISGHRSVSWYQQTPGQGLQFLFEYFSETQRNKGNFPGRFSGRQFSNSRSEMNVSTLELGDSALYLCASSPEGRTNYGYTFGSGTRLTVV.

The rearrangement links TRBV5-6 to TRBJ1-2, with D possibly matching TRBD1 (6 bases). V lost 4 bases to trimming and J lost 8 bases, with 18 bases between them. Germline CDR1 is SGHDT and CDR2 is YYEEEE. This CDR3 contains 14 residues. CDR3 in DNA: TGTGCCAGCAGCCCTACAGGGATTACATGGGGCTACACCTTC. Amino acid sequence: CASSPTGITWGYTF.

The chain joins TRBV19 to TRBJ1-6, with D hard to call. This CDR3 comprises 14 residues. CDR1 is LNHDA, CDR2 SQIVND, per germline (reference sequence). Deletions cut 5 bases from V and 7 bases from J, with 12 bases between. DNA of the CDR3: TGTGCCAGTAGTGTGGCGGCAGTCAATTCACCCCTCCACTTT. Translation gives CASSVAAVNSPLHF.

The chain uses TRBV30 and TRBJ2-1, with D possibly TRBD2 on 7 matching bases. With 5 bases removed from V and 7 bases from J, the gap between germline ends came to 12 bases. The CDR3 has 12 amino acids. Germline V lookup: CDR1 GTSNPN, CDR2 SVGIG (reference sequence). The CDR3 loop is CAWGGAVNEQFF. CDR3 sequence (DNA): TGTGCCTGGGGGGGGGCCGTAAATGAGCAGTTCTTC. Variable domain in full (rest from reference TRBV30 and TRBJ2-1): SQTIHQWPATLVQPVGSPLSLECTVEGTSNPNLYWYRQAAGRGLQLLFYSVGIGQISSEVPQNLSASRPQDRQFILSSKKLLLSDSGFYLCAWGGAVNEQFFGPGTRLTVL.

The chain combines TRBV7-9 with TRBJ2-4, with TRBD2 identical over 7 bases. This CDR3 has 17 residues. V lost 5 bases and J lost 1; bases outside the gene matches: 11. Germline V gives CDR1 SEHNR, CDR2 FQNEAQ (reference sequence). CDR3 sequence (DNA): TGTGCCAGCAGCCCCCGGGAGGAGCGGGGTGCCAAAAACATTCAGTACTTC. Amino acids: CASSPREERGAKNIQYF.

This sequence joins TRBV5-1 and TRBJ2-1; 8 bases are shared with TRBD2. Germline V lookup: CDR1 SGHRS, CDR2 YFSETQ. The CDR3 runs to 15 residues. V was pared by 4 bases and J by 6 bases, with 9 bases of the junction left unmatched. CDR3 residues: CASSVTGTSGNEQFF. CDR3 sequence (DNA): TGCGCCAGCAGCGTTACCGGGACTAGTGGCAATGAGCAGTTCTTC.

This clone was found a few times. The CDR3 spells CASSLPFGLAGVETQYF. The CDR3 DNA sequence: TGTGCCAGCAGCTTACCGTTCGGACTAGCGGGGGTAGAGACCCAGTACTTC. The rearrangement uses TRBV7-8 and TRBJ2-5; 13 bases are a match to TRBD2. Germline V gene sequence: CDR1 SGHVS, CDR2 FQNEAQ. The CDR3 runs 17 residues. Unmatched junction bases numbered 7, after V lost 2 bases and J lost 4 bases.

The genes are TRBV15 and TRBJ2-1, with TRBD2 matching 10 bases. Germline V gene data show CDR1 as LNHNV and CDR2 as YYDKDF (reference sequence). CDR3 length: 16 residues. With 1 base clipped from V and 4 bases from J, the junction kept 4 bases outside the gene matches. The CDR3 is CATSRGNSGGYNEQFF. The CDR3 DNA is TGTGCCACCAGCAGAGGGAATAGCGGGGGGTACAATGAGCAGTTCTTC.

The DNA of the CDR3 is TGCGCCAGCAGCACCCGTAGTAGCGGGGCGTTGAGAGATACGCAGTATTTT. Translation gives CASSTRSSGALRDTQYF. This chain connects TRBV5-1 to TRBJ2-3; TRBD2 aligns across 8 bases. The J segment lost 5 bases and the V segment lost 4 bases, leaving 15 bases of the junction unmatched. The CDR3 extends over 17 amino acids. In germline, CDR1 is SGHRS, CDR2 YFSETQ.

The chain couples TRBV19 to TRBJ2-5; 15 nucleotides match TRBD2. The CDR3 contains 16 residues. Germline V gene lookup returns CDR1 LNHDA and CDR2 SQIVND (reference sequence). The ends lost 4 bases at V and 1 base at J; junction bases unmatched: 1. CDR3 loop: CASSTGLAGGQETQYF. The CDR3 bases are TGTGCCAGTAGTACGGGACTAGCGGGGGGCCAAGAGACCCAGTACTTC.

The J gene is TRBJ1-6, the V gene TRBV18; 10 bases fit TRBD1. Trimming took 6 bases from V and 10 from J; bases not matched to a gene: 3. This CDR3 region has 13 residues. CDR1 and CDR2 from the germline V gene are KGHSH and LQKENI. CDR3 DNA sequence: TGTGCCAGCTCTGGGACAGGGGAATCACCCCTCCACTTT. It is translated as CASSGTGESPLHF. Together with reference TRBV18 and TRBJ1-6, the CDR3 gives the full variable domain: NAGVMQNPRHLVRRRGQEARLRCSPMKGHSHVYWYRQLPEEGLKFMVYLQKENIIDESGMPKERFSAEFPKEGPSILRIQQVVRGDSAAYFCASSGTGESPLHFGNGTRLTVT.

The chain is built from TRBV30 and TRBJ2-2; 7 bases fit TRBD1. Trimming removed 5 bases from V and 2 bases from J; junction bases left unmatched: 8. The CDR3 length is 15 residues. Germline CDR1 is GTSNPN and CDR2 is SVGIG (reference sequence). CDR3 DNA: TGTGCCTGGGGTACAGGGGCCACAAACACCGGGGAGCTGTTTTTT. Translated, it gives CAWGTGATNTGELFF. The variable domain in full, completed from reference TRBV30 and TRBJ2-2, reads SQTIHQWPATLVQPVGSPLSLECTVEGTSNPNLYWYRQAAGRGLQLLFYSVGIGQISSEVPQNLSASRPQDRQFILSSKKLLLSDSGFYLCAWGTGATNTGELFFGEGSRLTVL.

The gene calls are TRBV10-3 and TRBJ2-1; 12 bases fit TRBD2. After removal of 11 bases from V and 4 bases from J, the junction contained 6 bases not matched to a gene. CDR1 is ENHRY and CDR2 is SYGVKD in the germline V gene. The CDR3 extends over 14 amino acids. For the CDR3, the DNA is TGTGCCGCGAAACTAGCGGGGGGTTACAATGAGCAGTTCTTC. This gives the protein CAAKLAGGYNEQFF.